The 2 T cell receptor beta chains in this list originate from one sample, sequenced in a study of T cell responses to AZD1222 COVID-19 vaccine. Here immunoSEQ multiplex PCR was the method, and the copy in TCRdb shows in-frame clones only, minus some. The sample consists of 60,000 to 75,000 clones, more than 65% of them appearing once. The sample consisted of peripheral blood, taken on day 0 of AZD1222 vaccination. The origin of the receptors is an adult in good health.

V and J are TRBV6-5 and TRBJ2-3, with D unresolved. Looked up from germline, CDR1 is MNHEY and CDR2 is SVGAGI. Trimming left V 6 bases short and J 1 base short, with 14 bases between. The CDR3 runs to 15 residues. CDR3 nucleotides: TGTGCCAGCAGCTCGATGACACTTCGCACAGATACGCAGTATTTT. Amino acid sequence: CASSSMTLRTDTQYF.

The chain carries TRBV10-3 and TRBJ1-1; TRBD1 aligns across 8 bases. The germline CDR1 and CDR2 sequences are ENHRY and SYGVKD. The CDR3 runs to 15 residues. V lost 7 bases to trimming and J lost 4 bases; unmatched junction nucleotides: 11. CDR3 in DNA: TGTGCCATCATCCCGTCGCCGGACAGGGCCACTGAAGCTTTCTTT. Residues: CAIIPSPDRATEAFF.